This TCR beta chain came from a study of Ad26.COV2.S vaccination and SARS-CoV-2 variants (dated by TCRdb to the early 2020s). Regarding the complete study: Donors in the vaccine arm were drawn from COV1001, a phase I-IIa trial of Ad26.COV2.S in healthy adults that was multicentre, randomized, double-blind and placebo-controlled. The TCR-sequenced set comprised approximately 30 samples: about 19 Ad26.COV2.S vaccine recipients, 5 placebo recipients and 8 SARS-CoV-2 convalescent individuals. Ad26.COV2.S was given intramuscularly at 5x10^10 or 1x10^11 viral particles, as a single shot or as two shots 56 days apart. TCRbeta repertoire sequencing served as the tool for gauging how specific and how broad the SARS-CoV-2-reactive T cell receptors were following Ad26.COV2.S vaccination. Trial participants were randomized into five groups of five, in which low-dose or high-dose Ad26.COV2.S was given once or twice, or placebo was given on both occasions. Throughout the experiments and outcome assessment, investigators stayed blinded to trial group allocation.

Broad study findings and their caveats: Substantial breadth of spike-specific CD8+ and CD4+ T cell responses was reported after vaccination. It was noted by the authors that total T cell responses may have been underestimated by the TCR breadth and depth analyses. Vaccine and placebo recipients had similar non-spike TCR breadth, a finding consistent with the vaccine containing only spike. Higher spike-specific TCR breadth was observed in Ad26.COV2.S recipients than in placebo recipients (P = 0.0014). The study was not powered to compare responses between vaccine doses or regimens.

CDR1 and CDR2, looked up from the germline V gene, are MNHEY and SVGEGT. The germline ends are 14 bases apart after V is trimmed by 4 bases and J by 5 bases. Spanning cysteine to phenylalanine, the CDR3 consists of 14 amino acids. Only the CDR3 part of the read is kept: 42 bases, read in frame from the first base. The intended sense of this specimen's treatment or condition label: approximately 18 received Ad26.COV2.S at low or high dose, single or two shots; 5 received placebo; per-sample allocation not given. Repertoires of vaccine and placebo recipients were sequenced from samples collected on day 63 after the first injection. Between 29 July and 7 August 2020, Cohort 1b enrolled fewer than 30 adults aged 18-55 years at one site in Boston, USA. Ad26.COV2.S was a replication-incompetent adenovirus type 26 vector that expressed a prefusion-stabilized SARS-CoV-2 spike protein derived from the original Wuhan strain.

The immunoSEQ Assay was used to sequence TCRbeta CDR3 regions. After extraction, genomic DNA underwent amplification by bias-controlled multiplex PCR, followed by high-throughput sequencing. On the authors' methods: To quantify the absolute abundance of each unique TCRbeta CDR3 region, sequences were collapsed and filtered. T cell fraction was estimated by normalizing TCRbeta template counts to usable DNA, which was measured by amplifying reference genes present in all nucleated cells. Repertoire TCRs were annotated as SARS-CoV-2-specific by exact matching of V gene, CDR3 amino acid sequence and J gene to a known reactive TCR set. The reference SARS-CoV-2 TCR set was obtained from MIRA and was filtered for enrichment in COVID-19-positive ImmuneCODE repertoires, whereby public or cross-reactive TCRs were removed. Using the MIRA antigens, annotated TCRs were further analysed by specific ORF or by position within an ORF. Breadth was defined as annotated unique rearrangements over total unique productive rearrangements; depth was the summed frequency of those rearrangements. Two-sided Wilcoxon rank-sum tests were used to compare TCR breadth between groups. TCRdb limited this immuneACCESS table to in-frame rearrangements with V and J called. A share of clones is missing; checked studies link under half to unresolved V genes, and the rest is unexplained. That table gives V, J and clone size, and the DNA gave D and trimming. This sample comprises 350,000 to 500,000 clones, around 90% of them detected only once. The top ten clones comprise approximately 4.5% of the sample.

About this clone itself: Its specific antigen is unknown. Base-call qualities are not available, and no considerably larger clone is one nucleotide away.

The receptor was isolated from a person between 18 and 65 years old who received the Ad26.COV2.S COVID-19 vaccine or a placebo. The specimen was peripheral blood, collected in a trial of Ad26.COV2.S vaccine versus placebo. This chain is built from TRBV6-2 or TRBV6-3 and TRBJ1-1; the D gene is perhaps TRBD1, from 5 matching bases. The CDR3 protein: CASSFEGKGTEAFF. The DNA reads TGTGCCAGCAGTTTTGAGGGTAAGGGGACTGAAGCTTTCTTT.